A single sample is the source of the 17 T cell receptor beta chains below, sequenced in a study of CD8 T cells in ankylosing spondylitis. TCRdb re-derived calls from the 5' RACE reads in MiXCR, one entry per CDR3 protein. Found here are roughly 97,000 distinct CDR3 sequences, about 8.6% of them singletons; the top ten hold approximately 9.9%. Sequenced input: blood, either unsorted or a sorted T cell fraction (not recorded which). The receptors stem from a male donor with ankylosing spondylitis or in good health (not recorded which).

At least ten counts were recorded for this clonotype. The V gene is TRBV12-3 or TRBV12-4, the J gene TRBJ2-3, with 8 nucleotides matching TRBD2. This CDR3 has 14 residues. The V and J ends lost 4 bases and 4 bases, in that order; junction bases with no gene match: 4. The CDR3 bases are TGTGCCAGCAGTTCCAGCGGGAGTGCAGATACGCAGTATTTT. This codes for CASSSSGSADTQYF.

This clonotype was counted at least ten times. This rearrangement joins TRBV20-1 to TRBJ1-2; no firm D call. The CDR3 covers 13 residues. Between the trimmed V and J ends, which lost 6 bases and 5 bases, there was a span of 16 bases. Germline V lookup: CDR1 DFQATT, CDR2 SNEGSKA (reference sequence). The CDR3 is CSALPGSYYGYTF. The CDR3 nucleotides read TGCAGTGCCCTCCCGGGGAGCTATTATGGCTACACCTTC.

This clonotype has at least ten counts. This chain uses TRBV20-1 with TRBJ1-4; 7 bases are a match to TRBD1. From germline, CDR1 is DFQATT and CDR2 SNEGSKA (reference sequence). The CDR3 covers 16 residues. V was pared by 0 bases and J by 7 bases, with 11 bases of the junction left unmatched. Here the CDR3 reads CSARDVRQGPTEKLFF. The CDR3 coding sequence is TGCAGTGCTAGAGACGTCCGACAGGGCCCGACTGAAAAACTGTTTTTT.

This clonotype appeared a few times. CDR3 amino acids: CASSLVEWGTNTGELFF. The CDR3 DNA sequence: TGTGCCAGCAGCTTAGTCGAATGGGGGACGAACACCGGGGAGCTGTTTTTT. This sequence joins TRBV7-2 and TRBJ2-2; the D call may be TRBD1 or TRBD2 (5 bases each). With 1 base removed from V and 0 bases from J, the gap between germline ends came to 12 bases. In germline, CDR1 is SGHTA, CDR2 FQGNSA. This CDR3 comprises 17 residues.

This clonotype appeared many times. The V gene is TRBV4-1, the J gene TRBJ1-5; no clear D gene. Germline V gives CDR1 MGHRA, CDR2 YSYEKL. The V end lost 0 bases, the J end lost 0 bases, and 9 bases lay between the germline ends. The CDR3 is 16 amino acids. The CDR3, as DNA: TGCGCCAGCAGCCAAGAGGCGGCTTATAGCAATCAGCCCCAGCATTTT. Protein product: CASSQEAAYSNQPQHF.

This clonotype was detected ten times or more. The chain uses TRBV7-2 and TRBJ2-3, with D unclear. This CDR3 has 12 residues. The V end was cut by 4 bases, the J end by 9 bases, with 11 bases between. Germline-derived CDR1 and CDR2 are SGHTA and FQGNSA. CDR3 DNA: TGTGCCAGCAGCTCCGGGTCCGGGACGCAGTATTTT. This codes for CASSSGSGTQYF.

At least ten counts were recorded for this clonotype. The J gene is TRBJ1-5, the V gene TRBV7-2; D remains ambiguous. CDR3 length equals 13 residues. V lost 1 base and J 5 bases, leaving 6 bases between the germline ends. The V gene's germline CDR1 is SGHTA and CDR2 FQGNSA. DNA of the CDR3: TGTGCCAGCAGCTTAGAATCTGATCAGCCCCAGCATTTT. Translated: CASSLESDQPQHF. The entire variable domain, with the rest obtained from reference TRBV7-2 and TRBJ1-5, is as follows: GAGVSQSPSNKVTEKGKDVELRCDPISGHTALYWYRQSLGQGLEFLIYFQGNSAPDKSGLPSDRFSAERTGGSVSTLTIQRTQQEDSAVYLCASSLESDQPQHFGDGTRLSIL.

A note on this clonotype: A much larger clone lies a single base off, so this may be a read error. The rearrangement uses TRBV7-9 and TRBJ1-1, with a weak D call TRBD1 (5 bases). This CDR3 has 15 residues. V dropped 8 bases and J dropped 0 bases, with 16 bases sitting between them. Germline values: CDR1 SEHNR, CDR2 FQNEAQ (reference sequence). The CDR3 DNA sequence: TGTGCCAGCGGCGCTACCAGGGTTCTGAACACTGAAGCTTTCTTT. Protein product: CASGATRVLNTEAFF.

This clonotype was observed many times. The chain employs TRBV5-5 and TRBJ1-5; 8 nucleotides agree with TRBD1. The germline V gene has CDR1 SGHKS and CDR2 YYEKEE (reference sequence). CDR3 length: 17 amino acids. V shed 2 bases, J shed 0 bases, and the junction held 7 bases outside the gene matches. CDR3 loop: CASSFYPQGGSNQPQHF. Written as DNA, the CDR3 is TGTGCCAGCAGCTTCTACCCACAGGGGGGTAGCAATCAGCCCCAGCATTTT.

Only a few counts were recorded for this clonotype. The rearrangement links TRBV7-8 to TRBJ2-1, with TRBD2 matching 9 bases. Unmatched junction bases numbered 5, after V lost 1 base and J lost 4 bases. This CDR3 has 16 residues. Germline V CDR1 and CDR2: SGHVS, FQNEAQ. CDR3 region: CASSLVAGERYNEQFF. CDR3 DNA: TGTGCCAGCAGCTTAGTAGCGGGGGAAAGATACAATGAGCAGTTCTTC.

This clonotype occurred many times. Written as DNA, the CDR3 is TGTGCCAGCAGCCCCCCCCCGAGGGATGACGGTGAAGCTTTCTTT. This encodes CASSPPPRDDGEAFF. The chain has TRBV9 and TRBJ1-1; no definite D call. Germline-derived CDR1 and CDR2 are SGDLS and YYNGEE. The V end was cut by 4 bases, the J end by 7 bases, with 20 bases between. The CDR3 runs 15 residues.

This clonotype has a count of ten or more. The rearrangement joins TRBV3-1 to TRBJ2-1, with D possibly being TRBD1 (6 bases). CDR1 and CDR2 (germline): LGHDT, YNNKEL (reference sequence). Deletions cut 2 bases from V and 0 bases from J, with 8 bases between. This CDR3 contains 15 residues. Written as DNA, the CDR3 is TGTGCCAGCAGCCAACAGGGGAGCTCCTACAATGAGCAGTTCTTC. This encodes CASSQQGSSYNEQFF.

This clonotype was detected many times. CDR3 protein: CSAIDRRQETQYF. CDR3 bases: TGCAGTGCTATAGATCGTCGCCAAGAGACCCAGTACTTC. The chain links TRBV20-1 to TRBJ2-5; D call uncertain. V was clipped by 4 bases and J by 1 base, with 10 bases between them. Germline CDR1 is DFQATT and CDR2 is SNEGSKA (reference sequence). The CDR3 is made up of 13 amino acids.

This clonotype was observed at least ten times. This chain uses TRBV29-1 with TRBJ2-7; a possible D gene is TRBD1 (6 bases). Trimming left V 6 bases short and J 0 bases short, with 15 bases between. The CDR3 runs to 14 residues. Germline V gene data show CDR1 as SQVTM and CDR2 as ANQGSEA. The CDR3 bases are TGCAGCGTCGCCAGACAGGTCAGCTCCTACGAGCAGTACTTC. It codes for CSVARQVSSYEQYF.

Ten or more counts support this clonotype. The CDR3 DNA follows: TGCAGTGCTAGAGACAGGTTAGCCTACGAGCAGTACTTC. Protein product: CSARDRLAYEQYF. The J gene is TRBJ2-7, the V gene TRBV20-1; D not certain. The V and J ends lost 0 bases and 2 bases respectively, with 8 bases between them. The CDR3 runs to 13 residues. Germline CDR1 is DFQATT and CDR2 is SNEGSKA (reference sequence).

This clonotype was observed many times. The CDR3 nucleotides read TGTGCCAGCAGTGACAGGGGACTTACCTCCTACGAGCAGTACTTC. Translated, it gives CASSDRGLTSYEQYF. V gene TRBV6-1 combines with J gene TRBJ2-7, with D perhaps TRBD1 or TRBD2 (6 bases each). V was clipped by 3 bases and J by 0 bases, with 12 bases between them. The CDR3 length is 15 residues. In germline, CDR1 is MNHNS, CDR2 SASEGT.

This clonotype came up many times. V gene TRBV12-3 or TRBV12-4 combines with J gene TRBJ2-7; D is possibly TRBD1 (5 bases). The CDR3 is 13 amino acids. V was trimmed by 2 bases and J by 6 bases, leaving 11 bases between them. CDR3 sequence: CASSLTATGEQYF. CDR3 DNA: TGTGCCAGCAGTTTAACCGCTACAGGCGAGCAGTACTTC.